A selection of T cell receptor beta chains follows, all from one sample in a study of blood T cell repertoires in COVID-19. Libraries were prepared by immunoSEQ multiplex PCR; TCRdb keeps only in-frame clonotypes and omits some of them. This sample has roughly 53,000 clones; around 76% occur once, and the top ten carry around 20%. Sequenced input: peripheral blood. These TCRs come from a man aged 45 to 65 with active or convalescent COVID-19. CDR3s include the opening cysteine and the closing phenylalanine or tryptophan. D genes are given only for firm matches. The size entry is marked missing in some rows and otherwise reads once, few, many or a size class.

d_call	v_call	j_call	clone_size	cdr3_aa	cdr3_nt
TRBD1	TRBV5-1	TRBJ1-2	-	CASSSDRGGYGYTF	TGCGCCAGCAGCTCGGACAGGGGCGGCTATGGCTACACCTTC
-	TRBV29-1	TRBJ1-1	-	CSVGVLRNTEAFF	TGCAGCGTTGGCGTCCTCCGGAACACTGAAGCTTTCTTT
-	TRBV4-2	TRBJ1-2	-	CASSQDEEQALFYGYTF	TGTGCCAGCAGCCAAGATGAGGAACAGGCACTCTTCTATGGCTACACCTTC
TRBD1	TRBV5-8	TRBJ1-1	-	CASSMGDRNTEAFF	TGTGCCAGCAGCATGGGGGACAGGAACACTGAAGCTTTCTTT
-	TRBV5-1	TRBJ1-5	few	CASRHDSNQPQHF	TGCGCCAGCAGACATGACAGTAATCAGCCCCAGCATTTT
-	TRBV6-5	TRBJ1-1	-	CASSYSGTRLTEAFF	TGTGCCAGCAGTTACTCCGGGACAAGGCTGACTGAAGCTTTCTTT
-	TRBV7-3	TRBJ1-1	-	CASSLSTATEAFF	TGTGCCAGCAGCTTAAGTACAGCCACTGAAGCTTTCTTT
-	TRBV6-6	TRBJ1-1	-	CASSHREGVNTEAFF	TGTGCCAGCAGTCACCGAGAGGGGGTGAACACTGAAGCTTTCTTT
-	TRBV19	TRBJ2-5	-	CASTDPAGETQYF	TGTGCCAGTACTGACCCGGCCGGGGAGACCCAGTACTTC
TRBD2	TRBV7-9	TRBJ2-3	-	CASSLLADSTDTQYF	TGTGCCAGCAGCTTACTAGCGGATAGCACAGATACGCAGTATTTT
TRBD2	TRBV5-4	TRBJ2-1	-	CASSWQGGRVNEQFF	TGTGCCAGCAGCTGGCAGGGCGGGAGGGTCAATGAGCAGTTCTTC
TRBD1	TRBV18	TRBJ2-2	-	CASSPRTGNTGELFF	TGTGCCAGCTCCCCTCGGACAGGGAACACCGGGGAGCTGTTTTTT
TRBD1	TRBV7-2	TRBJ2-4	once	CASSLLRQGARNIQYF	TGTGCCAGCAGCTTATTGCGACAGGGGGCGCGAAACATTCAGTACTTC
TRBD1	TRBV6-5	TRBJ2-6	-	CASRGTAGANVLTF	TGTGCCAGCAGAGGGACAGCTGGGGCCAACGTCCTGACTTTC
-	TRBV6-6	TRBJ2-3	-	CASSPGRKRVRLIDTQYF	TGTGCCAGCAGTCCGGGGCGTAAGCGGGTACGGCTTATAGATACGCAGTATTTT